This section outlines one T cell receptor (beta chain) sequence together with its context. The junction had 7 bases not matched to a gene; V was cut back by 5 bases and J by 3 bases. The CDR3 is 15 residues long. Germline CDR1 and CDR2: SNHLY and FYNNEI. The sample is drawn from a study of blood T cells in healthy people across ages. It was with a sample-barcoded 5' primer and a J-beta primer mix that a second PCR of about 6 to 11 cycles was run. MiXCR was run by TCRdb on the 5' RACE reads, yielding one entry per CDR3 protein. The table lists about 640,000 distinct CDR3 sequences, roughly 50% of them singletons.

The specimen sequenced was blood. This clonotype originated in a man aged 55-75 years in good health. The chain carries TRBV2 and TRBJ1-5; 7 positions match TRBD1. The CDR3 sequence is CASSQQGFVNQPQHF. The DNA for the CDR3 is TGTGCCAGCAGTCAACAGGGGTTTGTCAATCAGCCCCAGCATTTT.